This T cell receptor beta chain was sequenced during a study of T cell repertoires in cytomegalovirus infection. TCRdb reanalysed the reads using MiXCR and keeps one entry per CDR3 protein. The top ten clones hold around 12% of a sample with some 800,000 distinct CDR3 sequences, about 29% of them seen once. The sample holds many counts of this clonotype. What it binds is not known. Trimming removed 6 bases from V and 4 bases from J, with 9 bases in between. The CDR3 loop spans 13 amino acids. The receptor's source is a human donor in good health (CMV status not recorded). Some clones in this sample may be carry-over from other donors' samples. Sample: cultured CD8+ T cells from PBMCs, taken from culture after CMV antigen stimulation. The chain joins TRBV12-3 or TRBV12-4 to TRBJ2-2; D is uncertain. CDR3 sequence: CASSSKATGELFF. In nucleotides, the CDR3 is TGTGCCAGCAGCTCGAAAGCCACCGGGGAGCTGTTTTTT.